This section outlines one TCR beta chain sequence together with its context. There are many counts of this clone. What this receptor recognizes is not known. The read is 3 residues too short to cover the CDR3 end, so that end is filled in from the germline J gene. The sample belongs to a study of T cell clonality in common variable immunodeficiency (dated by TCRdb to 2013 to 2016). Here V drops 3 bases and J drops 7 bases, and the junction holds 6 bases not matched to any gene. CDR1 MDHEN and CDR2 SYDVKM were looked up in the germline V gene. The cysteine opens and the phenylalanine closes a CDR3 of 14 amino acids. The CDR3 was read in part: 33 bases, with the frame set at base 1. For sequencing input, CVID and control samples contributed equivalent amounts of genomic DNA. For every sample, a 60 bp segment covering the rearranged TCRbeta CDR3 region was amplified and then sequenced. The immunoSEQ assay, a bias-corrected multiplex PCR combined with high-throughput sequencing, was used for TCRbeta amplification. In the original analysis: Every unique nucleotide sequence counted as a clone and was annotated with V, D and J genes, copy number and frequency. Sequences were labeled productive if in frame, and non-productive if out of frame or containing stop codons. As previously described, Shannon's entropy was used to calculate clonality. The predicted amino acid sequences of productive clones were used to derive the mean CDR3 Kyte-Doolittle hydropathy. Scaled V gene usage was hierarchically clustered using Manhattan distance and complete linkage with the R hclust function. Sharing of clones by CDR3 amino acid sequence was evaluated by resampling 12 repertoires per group over 100 rounds. The repertoires were searched for fewer than 75 published EBV-specific TCRbeta sequences and nearly 250 published CMV-specific TCRbeta sequences. After a couple of CVID samples that produced fewer than 10,000 sequences were dropped from the analysis, 42 CVID repertoires remained. TCRdb re-hosts the immuneACCESS table, in-frame sequences only. Its copies lack some clones; in the studies checked, an unresolved V gene accounts for under half of them, and the cause for the rest is not known. The V and J calls and clone size were taken over from that table, and D and trimming were inferred from the DNA. This sample contains more than 35,000 clones, none of which is a singleton. 3% of the sample is held by the ten biggest clonotypes.

Most CVID patients and most healthy controls were of Caucasian heritage. Heparinized peripheral whole blood samples of about 4.5 to 8 ml were collected from each donor. Genomic DNA from adults with common variable immune deficiency (CVID) and from healthy adult controls was used to sequence TCRbeta CDR3 repertoires. The control group was made up of roughly 22 healthy adult volunteers (around 10 male and around twelve female) whose ages ranged from about 23 to 66 years, with a mean age of nearly 35. To isolate peripheral blood mononuclear cells, diluted blood was subjected to density centrifugation over Hypaque 1077 or Ficoll-Paque. Unsorted mononuclear cells served as the source of genomic DNA, which was extracted either by Qiagen column purification or by a centrifugation-based method. Paper-wide results and their limitations: Even though DNA input was equal, the average per sample came to about 81,820 unique sequences for controls compared with about 30,000 for CVID samples. Fewer TCRbeta clones were shared among CVID subjects than among healthy controls (p < 0.0001). According to the authors, figuring out what caused the increased clonality in CVID would require sequencing the repertoires of T cell subpopulations. TCRbeta clonality was higher in CVID subjects than in healthy controls (t-test p = 0.018), and the increase was most characteristic of about a third of subjects. Fewer deletions and N-nucleotide insertions were reportedly observed in CVID TCRbeta sequences, and highly modified clones with 13 or more V deletions were reportedly absent from CVID TCRbeta sequences. Differences among patients in the CVID cohort limited the correlations between repertoire features and clinical complications.

The sequence was obtained from a person aged 18 to 75 in good health. The sequence joins TRBV28 to TRBJ2-1; 7 bases in between match TRBD1. Sequencing was done on a sample of peripheral blood mononuclear cells. The sequenced part of the CDR3 DNA is TGTGCCAGCAGTTTTCTACAGGGGCGGAATGAG. It is translated as CASSFLQGRNE. The entire CDR3 protein is CASSFLQGRNEQFF.